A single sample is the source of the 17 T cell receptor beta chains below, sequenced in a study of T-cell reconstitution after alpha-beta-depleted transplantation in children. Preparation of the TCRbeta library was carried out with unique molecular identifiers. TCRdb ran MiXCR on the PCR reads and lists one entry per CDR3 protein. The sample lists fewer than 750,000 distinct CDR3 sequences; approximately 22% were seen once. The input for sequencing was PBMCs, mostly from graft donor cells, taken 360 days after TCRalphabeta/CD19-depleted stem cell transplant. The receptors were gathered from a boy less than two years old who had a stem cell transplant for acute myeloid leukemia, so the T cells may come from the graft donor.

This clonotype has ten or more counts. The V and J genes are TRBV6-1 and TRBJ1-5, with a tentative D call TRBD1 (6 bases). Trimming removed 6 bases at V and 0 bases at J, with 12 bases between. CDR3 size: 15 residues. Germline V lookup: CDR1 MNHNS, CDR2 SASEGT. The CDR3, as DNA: TGTGCCAGCAGCGTCCAGGGGTTTAGCAATCAGCCCCAGCATTTT. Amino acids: CASSVQGFSNQPQHF.

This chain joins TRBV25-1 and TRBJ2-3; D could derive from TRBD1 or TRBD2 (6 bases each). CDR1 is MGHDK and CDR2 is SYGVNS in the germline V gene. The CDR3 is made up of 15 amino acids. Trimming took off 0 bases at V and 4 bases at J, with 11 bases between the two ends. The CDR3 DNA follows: TGTGCCAGCAGTGAATACCGGGGGCGTGCAGATACGCAGTATTTT. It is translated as CASSEYRGRADTQYF.

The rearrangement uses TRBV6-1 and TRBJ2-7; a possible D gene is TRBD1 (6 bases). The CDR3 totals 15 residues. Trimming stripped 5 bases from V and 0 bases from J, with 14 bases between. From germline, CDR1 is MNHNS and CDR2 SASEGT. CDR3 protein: CASSPPRDNSYEQYF. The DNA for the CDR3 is TGTGCCAGCAGTCCTCCTCGGGACAACTCCTACGAGCAGTACTTC.

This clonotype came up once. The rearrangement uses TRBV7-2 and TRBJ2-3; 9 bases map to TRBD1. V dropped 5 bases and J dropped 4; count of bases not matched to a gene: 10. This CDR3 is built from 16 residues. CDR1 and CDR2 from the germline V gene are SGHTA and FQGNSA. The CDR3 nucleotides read TGTGCCAGCAGCCCACCCTGGGACAGGGAGGCAGATACGCAGTATTTT. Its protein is CASSPPWDREADTQYF.

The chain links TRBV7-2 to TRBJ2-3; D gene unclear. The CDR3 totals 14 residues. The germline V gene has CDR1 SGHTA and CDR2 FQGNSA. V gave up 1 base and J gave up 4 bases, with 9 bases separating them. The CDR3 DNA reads TGTGCCAGCAGCTTAGAATGGGTCGCAGATACGCAGTATTTT. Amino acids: CASSLEWVADTQYF. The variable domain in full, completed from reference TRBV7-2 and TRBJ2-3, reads GAGVSQSPSNKVTEKGKDVELRCDPISGHTALYWYRQSLGQGLEFLIYFQGNSAPDKSGLPSDRFSAERTGGSVSTLTIQRTQQEDSAVYLCASSLEWVADTQYFGPGTRLTVL.

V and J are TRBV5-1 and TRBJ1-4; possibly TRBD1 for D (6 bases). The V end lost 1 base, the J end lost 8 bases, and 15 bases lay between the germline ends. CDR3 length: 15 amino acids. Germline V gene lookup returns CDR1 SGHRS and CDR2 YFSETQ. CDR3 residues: CASSLKDRRVEKLFF. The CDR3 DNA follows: TGCGCCAGCAGCTTGAAAGACAGGCGAGTGGAAAAACTGTTTTTT.

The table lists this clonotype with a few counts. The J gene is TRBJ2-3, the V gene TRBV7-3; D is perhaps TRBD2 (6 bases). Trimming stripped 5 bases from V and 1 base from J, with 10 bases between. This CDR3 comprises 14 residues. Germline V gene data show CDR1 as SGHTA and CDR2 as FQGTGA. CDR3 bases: TGTGCCAGCAGCAAATTAGCGGGCACAGATACGCAGTATTTT. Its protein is CASSKLAGTDTQYF. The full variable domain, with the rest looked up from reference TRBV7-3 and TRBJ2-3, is GAGVSQTPSNKVTEKGKYVELRCDPISGHTALYWYRQSLGQGPEFLIYFQGTGAADDSGLPNDRFFAVRPEGSVSTLKIQRTERGDSAVYLCASSKLAGTDTQYFGPGTRLTVL.

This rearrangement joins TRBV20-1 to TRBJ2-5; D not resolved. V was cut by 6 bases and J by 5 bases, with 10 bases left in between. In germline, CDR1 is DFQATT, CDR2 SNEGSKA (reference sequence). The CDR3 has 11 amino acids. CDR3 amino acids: CSADFGETQYF. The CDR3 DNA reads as TGCAGTGCCGACTTCGGGGAGACCCAGTACTTC.

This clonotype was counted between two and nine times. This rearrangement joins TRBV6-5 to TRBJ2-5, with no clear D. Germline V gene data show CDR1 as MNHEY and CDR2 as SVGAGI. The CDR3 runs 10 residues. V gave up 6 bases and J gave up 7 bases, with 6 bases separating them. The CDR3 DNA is TGTGCCAGCAGCAACGGGACCCAGTACTTC. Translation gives CASSNGTQYF.

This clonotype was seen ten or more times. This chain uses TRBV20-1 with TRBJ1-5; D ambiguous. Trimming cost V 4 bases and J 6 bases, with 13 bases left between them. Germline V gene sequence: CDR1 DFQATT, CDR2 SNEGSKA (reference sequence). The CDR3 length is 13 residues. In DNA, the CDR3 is TGCAGTGCTAAGAAGGGTATGGGTCAGCCCCAGCATTTT. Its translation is CSAKKGMGQPQHF.

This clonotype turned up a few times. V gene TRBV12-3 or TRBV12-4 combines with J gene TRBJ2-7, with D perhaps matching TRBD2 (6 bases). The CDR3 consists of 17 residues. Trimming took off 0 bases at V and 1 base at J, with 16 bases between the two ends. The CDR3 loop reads CASSLAISTSSSYEQYF. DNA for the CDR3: TGTGCCAGCAGTTTAGCGATTTCAACTAGCAGTTCCTACGAGCAGTACTTC.

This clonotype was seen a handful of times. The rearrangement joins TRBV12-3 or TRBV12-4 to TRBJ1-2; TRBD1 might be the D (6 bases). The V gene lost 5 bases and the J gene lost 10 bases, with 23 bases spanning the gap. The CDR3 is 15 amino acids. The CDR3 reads CASSPIRDTRTIYTF. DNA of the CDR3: TGTGCCAGCAGTCCCATCCGGGACACCCGTACGATCTACACCTTC.

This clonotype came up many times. CDR3 DNA: TGTGCCAGCAGCCTGGACTACCAATGGCACAATGAGCAGTTCTTC. Amino acids: CASSLDYQWHNEQFF. This sequence joins TRBV5-5 and TRBJ2-1; perhaps TRBD2 as D (6 bases). Per the germline V gene, CDR1 is SGHKS and CDR2 is YYEKEE (reference sequence). This CDR3 region has 15 residues. The V and J ends lost 4 bases and 5 bases respectively, with 16 bases between them.

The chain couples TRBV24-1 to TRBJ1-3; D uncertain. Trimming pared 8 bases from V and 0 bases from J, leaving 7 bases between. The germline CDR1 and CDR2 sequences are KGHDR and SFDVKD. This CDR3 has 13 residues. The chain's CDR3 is CATIWDSGNTIYF. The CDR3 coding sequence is TGTGCCACCATTTGGGACTCTGGAAACACCATATATTTT.

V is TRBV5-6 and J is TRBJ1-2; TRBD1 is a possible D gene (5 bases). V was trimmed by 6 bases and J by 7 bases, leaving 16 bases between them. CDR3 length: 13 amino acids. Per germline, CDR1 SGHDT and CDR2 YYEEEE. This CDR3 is CASTPTGAVGYTF. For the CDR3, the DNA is TGTGCCAGCACCCCCACTGGGGCAGTTGGCTACACCTTC.

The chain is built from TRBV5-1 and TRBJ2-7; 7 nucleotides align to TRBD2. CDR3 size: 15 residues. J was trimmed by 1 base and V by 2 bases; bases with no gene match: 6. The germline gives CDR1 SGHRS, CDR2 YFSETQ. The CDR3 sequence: CASSFDGGMSYEQYF. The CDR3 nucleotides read TGCGCCAGCAGCTTCGACGGGGGGATGTCCTACGAGCAGTACTTC. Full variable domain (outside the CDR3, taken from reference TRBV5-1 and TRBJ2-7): KAGVTQTPRYLIKTRGQQVTLSCSPISGHRSVSWYQQTPGQGLQFLFEYFSETQRNKGNFPGRFSGRQFSNSRSEMNVSTLELGDSALYLCASSFDGGMSYEQYFGPGTRLTVT.

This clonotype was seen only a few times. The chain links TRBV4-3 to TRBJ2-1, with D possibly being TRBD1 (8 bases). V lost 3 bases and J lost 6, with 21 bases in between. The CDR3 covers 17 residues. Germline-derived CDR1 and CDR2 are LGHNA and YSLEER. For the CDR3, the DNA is TGCGCCAGCAGCCAGGGACTTGACAGGGGAGGGGGCAATGAGCAGTTCTTC. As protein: CASSQGLDRGGGNEQFF.